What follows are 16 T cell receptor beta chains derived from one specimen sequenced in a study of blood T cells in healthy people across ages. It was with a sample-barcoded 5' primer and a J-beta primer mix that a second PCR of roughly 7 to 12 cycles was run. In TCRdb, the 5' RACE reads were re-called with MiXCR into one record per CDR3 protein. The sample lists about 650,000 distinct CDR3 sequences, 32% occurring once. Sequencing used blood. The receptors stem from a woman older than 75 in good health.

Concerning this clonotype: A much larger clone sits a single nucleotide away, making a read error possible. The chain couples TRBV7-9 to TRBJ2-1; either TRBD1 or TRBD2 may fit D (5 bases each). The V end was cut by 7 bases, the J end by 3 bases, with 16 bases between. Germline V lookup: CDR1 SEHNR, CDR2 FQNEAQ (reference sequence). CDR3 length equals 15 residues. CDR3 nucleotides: TGTGCCAGCACCGGAGAGGGGTCACTCTACAATGAGCAGTTCTTC. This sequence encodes CASTGEGSLYNEQFF.

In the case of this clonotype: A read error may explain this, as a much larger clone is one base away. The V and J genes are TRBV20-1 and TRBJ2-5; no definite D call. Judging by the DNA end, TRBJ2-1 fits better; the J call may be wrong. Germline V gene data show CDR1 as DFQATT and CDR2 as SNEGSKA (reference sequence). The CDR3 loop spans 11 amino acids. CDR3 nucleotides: TGCAGTGCGCAGGACCAAGAGACCCAGTTCTTC. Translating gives CSAQDQETQFF.

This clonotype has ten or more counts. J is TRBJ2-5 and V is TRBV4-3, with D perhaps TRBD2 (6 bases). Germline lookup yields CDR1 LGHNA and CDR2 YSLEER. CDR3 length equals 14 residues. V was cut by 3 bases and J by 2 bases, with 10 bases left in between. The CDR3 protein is CASSHGTDQETQYF. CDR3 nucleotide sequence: TGCGCCAGCAGCCATGGGACTGATCAAGAGACCCAGTACTTC.

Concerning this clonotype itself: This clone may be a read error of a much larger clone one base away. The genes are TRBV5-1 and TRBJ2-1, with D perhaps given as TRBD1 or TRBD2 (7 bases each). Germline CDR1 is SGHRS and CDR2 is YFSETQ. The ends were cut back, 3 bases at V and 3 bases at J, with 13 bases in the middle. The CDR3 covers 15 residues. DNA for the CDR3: TGCGCCAGCAGCTGGGGGGGACAGTGCTACAATGAGCAGTTCTTC. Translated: CASSWGGQCYNEQFF.

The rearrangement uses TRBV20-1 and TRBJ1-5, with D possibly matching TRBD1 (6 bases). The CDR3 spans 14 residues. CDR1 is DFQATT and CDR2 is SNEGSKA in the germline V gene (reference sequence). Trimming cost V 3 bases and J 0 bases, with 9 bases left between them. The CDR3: CSASAGVSNQPQHF. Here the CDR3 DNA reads TGCAGTGCTAGTGCAGGGGTTAGCAATCAGCCCCAGCATTTT.

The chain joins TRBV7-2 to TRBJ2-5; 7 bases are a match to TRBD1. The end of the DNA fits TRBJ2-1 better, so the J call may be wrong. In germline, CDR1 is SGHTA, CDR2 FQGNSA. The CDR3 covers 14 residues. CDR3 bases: TGTGCCAGCAGCTGTGGGACAGTTCAAGAGACTCAGTTCTTC. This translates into CASSCGTVQETQFF.

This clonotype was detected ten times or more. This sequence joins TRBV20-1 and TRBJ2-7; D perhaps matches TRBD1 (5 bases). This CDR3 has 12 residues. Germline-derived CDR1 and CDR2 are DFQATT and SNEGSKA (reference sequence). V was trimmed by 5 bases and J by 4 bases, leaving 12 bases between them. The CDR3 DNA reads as TGCAGTGCTTCCCGGACAACGTACGAGCAGTACTTC. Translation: CSASRTTYEQYF.

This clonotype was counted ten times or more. CDR3 region: CASSQGGTWGNEQFF. Here the CDR3 DNA reads TGCGCCAGCAGCCAAGGGGGGACGTGGGGCAATGAGCAGTTCTTC. The V call is TRBV4-1, the J call TRBJ2-1; the D call may be TRBD1 or TRBD2 (5 bases each). In germline, CDR1 is MGHRA, CDR2 YSYEKL. The CDR3 is 15 residues long. The V and J ends lost 1 base and 6 bases respectively, with 13 bases between them.

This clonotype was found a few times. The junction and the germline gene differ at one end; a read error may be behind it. The DNA of the CDR3 is TGTGCCAGCAGCAAACAGGTTAATGAAAAACGGTTTTTT. This sequence encodes CASSKQVNEKRFF. This chain uses TRBV7-2 with TRBJ1-4; weak D call: TRBD1 (5 bases). The germline CDR1 and CDR2 sequences are SGHTA and FQGNSA. The CDR3 loop spans 13 amino acids.

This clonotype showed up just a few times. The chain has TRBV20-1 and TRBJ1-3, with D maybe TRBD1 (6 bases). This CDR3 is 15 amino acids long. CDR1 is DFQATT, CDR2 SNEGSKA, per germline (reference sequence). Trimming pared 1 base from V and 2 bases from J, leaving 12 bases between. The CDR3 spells CSARAQGLAGNTIYF. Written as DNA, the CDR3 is TGCAGTGCTAGAGCTCAGGGGTTGGCTGGAAACACCATATATTTT.

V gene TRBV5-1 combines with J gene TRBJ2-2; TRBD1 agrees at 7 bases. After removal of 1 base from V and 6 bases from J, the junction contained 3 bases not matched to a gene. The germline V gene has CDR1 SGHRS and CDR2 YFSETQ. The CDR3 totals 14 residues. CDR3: CASSLKGGPGELFF. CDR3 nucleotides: TGCGCCAGCAGCTTGAAAGGGGGCCCCGGGGAGCTGTTTTTT.

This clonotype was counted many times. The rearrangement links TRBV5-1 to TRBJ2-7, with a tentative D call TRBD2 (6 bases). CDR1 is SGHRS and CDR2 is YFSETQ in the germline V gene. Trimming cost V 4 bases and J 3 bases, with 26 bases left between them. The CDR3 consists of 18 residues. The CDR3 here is CASSNPTRPGLIHYEQYF. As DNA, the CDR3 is TGCGCCAGCAGCAACCCGACTCGGCCGGGACTGATTCACTACGAGCAGTACTTC. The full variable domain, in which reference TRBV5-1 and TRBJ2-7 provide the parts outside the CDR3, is KAGVTQTPRYLIKTRGQQVTLSCSPISGHRSVSWYQQTPGQGLQFLFEYFSETQRNKGNFPGRFSGRQFSNSRSEMNVSTLELGDSALYLCASSNPTRPGLIHYEQYFGPGTRLTVT.

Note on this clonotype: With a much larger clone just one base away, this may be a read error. CDR3 loop: CSAQPPRGGYNEQYF. The CDR3, as DNA: TGCAGTGCTCAGCCCCCGCGCGGGGGATACAATGAGCAGTACTTC. The chain has TRBV20-1 and TRBJ2-7, with TRBD2 identical over 7 bases. The junction had 17 bases not matched to a gene; V was cut back by 5 bases and J by 7 bases. Germline V gene lookup returns CDR1 DFQATT and CDR2 SNEGSKA (reference sequence). The CDR3 extends over 15 amino acids.

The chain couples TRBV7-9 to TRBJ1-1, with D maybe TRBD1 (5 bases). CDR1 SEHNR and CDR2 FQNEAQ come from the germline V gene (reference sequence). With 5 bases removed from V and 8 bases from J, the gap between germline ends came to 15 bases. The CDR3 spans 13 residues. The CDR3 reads CASSQTPGGEAFF. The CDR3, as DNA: TGTGCCAGCAGCCAAACCCCCGGGGGGGAAGCTTTCTTT.

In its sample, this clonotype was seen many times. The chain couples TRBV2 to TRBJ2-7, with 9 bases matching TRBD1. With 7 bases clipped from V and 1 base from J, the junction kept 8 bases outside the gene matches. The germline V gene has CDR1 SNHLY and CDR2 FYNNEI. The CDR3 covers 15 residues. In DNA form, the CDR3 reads TGTGCCAGCAATACGGACAGGGGAAGGTCCTACGAGCAGTACTTC. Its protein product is CASNTDRGRSYEQYF.

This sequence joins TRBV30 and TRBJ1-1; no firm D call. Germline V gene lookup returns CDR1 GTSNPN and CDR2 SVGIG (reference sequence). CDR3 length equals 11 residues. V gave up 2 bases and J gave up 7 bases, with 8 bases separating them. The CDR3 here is CAWSSDFEAFF. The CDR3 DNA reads TGTGCCTGGAGTTCGGACTTTGAAGCTTTCTTT.